Below, 20 T cell receptor beta chains from the same sample are listed, as sequenced in a study of human thymus T cells. The protocol was immunoSEQ multiplex PCR, while the TCRdb copy is restricted to in-frame clones and leaves out a portion. The sample lists roughly 120,000 clones; around 94% were seen once. It was from resections taken during corrective heart surgery that the thymus tissue came. Material for sequencing was thymus tissue. The receptors were sampled from a boy under three years old with a congenital heart defect but otherwise immunologically healthy.

The V gene is TRBV15, the J gene TRBJ1-1; 10 bases agree with TRBD1. J gave up 5 bases and V 5 bases, and 2 bases lay outside the gene matches. CDR3 length: 13 residues. Germline V gives CDR1 LNHNV, CDR2 YYDKDF (reference sequence). Here the CDR3 DNA reads TGTGCCACCAGCGAGGACAGGGGGACTGAAGCTTTCTTT. This codes for CATSEDRGTEAFF.

V and J are TRBV9 and TRBJ2-3; 11 positions agree with TRBD2. Germline loops: CDR1 SGDLS, CDR2 YYNGEE. The CDR3 loop spans 18 amino acids. V dropped 3 bases and J dropped 4; count of bases not matched to a gene: 13. CDR3 in DNA: TGTGCCAGCAGCGCCGAGGGTCTAGCGGGGGGCCATCCAGATACGCAGTATTTT. Translating gives CASSAEGLAGGHPDTQYF.

This clone was counted between two and nine times. The chain uses TRBV4-1 and TRBJ2-7, with 7 bases lining up with TRBD1. The germline gives CDR1 MGHRA, CDR2 YSYEKL. The ends lost 0 bases at V and 3 bases at J; junction bases unmatched: 5. There are 15 residues in the CDR3. The CDR3 spells CASSQEGQGDYEQYF. The CDR3 coding sequence is TGCGCCAGCAGCCAAGAGGGCCAGGGGGACTACGAGCAGTACTTC.

The chain has TRBV11-2 and TRBJ2-7, with 8 bases fitting TRBD1. Trimming cost V 2 bases and J 5 bases; bases outside gene matches: 8. The CDR3 runs to 15 residues. The germline gives CDR1 SGHAT, CDR2 FQNNGV. CDR3 DNA sequence: TGTGCCAGCAGCTTACCCCGGACAGGGTGTCACGAGCAGTACTTC. Protein product: CASSLPRTGCHEQYF.

In DNA form, the CDR3 reads TGCGCCAGCAGCCCATTAGGGCGCATAAAACAAGAGACCCAGTACTTC. The encoded protein is CASSPLGRIKQETQYF. The J gene is TRBJ2-5, the V gene TRBV4-1; the D is unclear. From germline, CDR1 is MGHRA and CDR2 YSYEKL. The CDR3 consists of 16 residues. The germline V and J ends were trimmed by 4 bases and 2 bases, with 17 bases remaining between them.

This chain connects TRBV6-1 to TRBJ1-1, with a tentative D call TRBD1 (6 bases). CDR1 and CDR2 (germline): MNHNS, SASEGT. V lost 3 bases to trimming and J lost 5 bases, with 16 bases between them. This CDR3 has 15 residues. DNA of the CDR3: TGTGCCAGCAGTGACCTACAGGGCAGCGGGACTGAAGCTTTCTTT. Protein: CASSDLQGSGTEAFF.

The DNA for the CDR3 is TGTGCCAGCAGCAACAGGGGTAATCGCGGCTACACCTTC. Translating it yields CASSNRGNRGYTF. The J gene is TRBJ1-2, the V gene TRBV5-8; 7 bases map to TRBD1. CDR1 and CDR2 (germline): SGHTS, YDEGEE. The trim removed 4 bases at V and 8 bases at J, leaving 8 bases unmatched. CDR3 length: 13 amino acids. Combining the CDR3 with reference TRBV5-8 and TRBJ1-2 gives the whole variable domain EAGVTQSPTHLIKTRGQQATLRCSPISGHTSVYWYQQALGLGLQFLLWYDEGEERNRGNFPPRFSGRQFPNYSSELNVNALELEDSALYLCASSNRGNRGYTFGSGTRLTVV.

The gene calls are TRBV11-2 and TRBJ2-3; D is ambiguous. CDR1 is SGHAT, CDR2 FQNNGV, per germline. Trimming stripped 5 bases from V and 1 base from J, with 7 bases between. This CDR3 comprises 13 residues. For the CDR3, the DNA is TGTGCCAGCAGCCCAGCAGGCACAGATACGCAGTATTTT. It codes for CASSPAGTDTQYF.

The chain recombines TRBV5-1 with TRBJ1-1, with D maybe TRBD1 (5 bases). The germline V gene has CDR1 SGHRS and CDR2 YFSETQ. V lost 2 bases and J lost 5, with 10 bases in between. CDR3 size: 13 residues. CDR3 bases: TGCGCCAGCAGCTTCCAGGGTTTGACTGAAGCTTTCTTT. This encodes CASSFQGLTEAFF.

The chain joins TRBV29-1 to TRBJ1-2; 8 bases are shared with TRBD1. Germline V gene lookup returns CDR1 SQVTM and CDR2 ANQGSEA. Trimming cost V 6 bases and J 3 bases; bases outside gene matches: 12. This CDR3 region has 15 residues. CDR3 DNA sequence: TGCAGCGTGGCCGCGGGGCAGGGGGCATACTATGGCTACACCTTC. Its translation is CSVAAGQGAYYGYTF.

This chain uses TRBV19 with TRBJ2-7; 8 nucleotides agree with TRBD1. The CDR3 loop spans 14 amino acids. Germline CDR1 is LNHDA and CDR2 is SQIVND (reference sequence). With V trimmed by 5 bases and J by 1 base, 4 bases remained unmatched. The CDR3 DNA follows: TGTGCCAGTAGTCCTCGACAGGGGTCCTACGAGCAGTACTTC. It encodes CASSPRQGSYEQYF.

The chain employs TRBV2 and TRBJ2-5; 8 bases are shared with TRBD2. Germline V gene data show CDR1 as SNHLY and CDR2 as FYNNEI. The CDR3 is made up of 14 amino acids. With 4 bases clipped from V and 9 bases from J, the junction kept 10 bases outside the gene matches. The CDR3 DNA reads as TGTGCCAGCAGTGCCGGGGGCCACGGGAGGGCCCAGTACTTC. This codes for CASSAGGHGRAQYF.

This sequence joins TRBV4-2 and TRBJ1-6; 7 bases fit TRBD1. Germline V gene sequence: CDR1 LGHNA, CDR2 YNFKEQ. Trimming at V came to 3 bases and at J to 15 bases, leaving 8 bases not matched to a gene. The CDR3 has 13 residues. The CDR3: CASSHVATGDLHF. CDR3 sequence (DNA): TGTGCCAGCAGCCATGTAGCCACAGGGGACCTCCACTTT.

V is TRBV19 and J is TRBJ1-2; D ambiguous. CDR1 and CDR2 from the germline V gene are LNHDA and SQIVND (reference sequence). CDR3 size: 16 residues. Trimming took 3 bases from V and 3 from J, leaving 17 bases between them. The CDR3 sequence: CASSIRVGPSDYGYTF. The CDR3 nucleotides read TGTGCCAGTAGTATCCGCGTTGGGCCCTCCGACTATGGCTACACCTTC.

The rearrangement uses TRBV20-1 and TRBJ1-2; D is uncertain. The CDR3 is 9 amino acids. Trimming shortened V by 6 bases and J by 8 bases, and 7 bases separated the two germline ends. Germline loops: CDR1 DFQATT, CDR2 SNEGSKA (reference sequence). CDR3 residues: CSARRGYTF. The CDR3 bases are TGCAGTGCCAGGAGGGGCTACACCTTC.

V usage is TRBV27 and J usage is TRBJ2-3; tentatively, D is TRBD2 (5 bases). Trimming cost V 5 bases and J 1 base, with 16 bases left between them. CDR3 length equals 16 residues. The germline gives CDR1 MNHEY, CDR2 SMNVEV (reference sequence). The CDR3 reads CASSPPTRIGTDTQYF. In DNA, the CDR3 is TGTGCCAGCAGTCCGCCCACTAGGATTGGCACAGATACGCAGTATTTT.

The rearrangement links TRBV6-5 to TRBJ2-1; tentatively, D is TRBD1 (6 bases). CDR3 length: 15 amino acids. Per germline, CDR1 MNHEY and CDR2 SVGAGI. The V gene lost 4 bases and the J gene lost 1 base, with 11 bases spanning the gap. The chain's CDR3 is CASSSGVGSYNEQFF. The DNA for the CDR3 is TGTGCCAGCAGTTCAGGGGTTGGGTCCTACAATGAGCAGTTCTTC.

This clone was found once. The chain links TRBV4-2 to TRBJ1-2; D is undetermined. The CDR3 is 12 residues long. Per the germline V gene, CDR1 is LGHNA and CDR2 is YNFKEQ. Trimming took off 1 base at V and 1 base at J, with 1 base between the two ends. In DNA form, the CDR3 reads TGTGCCAGCAGCCAAGTTAACTATGGCTACACCTTC. Residues: CASSQVNYGYTF.

The rearrangement links TRBV6-5 to TRBJ2-7; D is perhaps TRBD2 (6 bases). Trimming stripped 6 bases from V and 2 bases from J, with 11 bases between. The CDR3 length is 13 residues. Germline V gene sequence: CDR1 MNHEY, CDR2 SVGAGI. The CDR3 reads CASRRDSAYEQYF. Written as DNA, the CDR3 is TGTGCCAGCAGACGGGACTCCGCCTACGAGCAGTACTTC.

The chain combines TRBV5-1 with TRBJ1-4, with D possibly TRBD1 on 6 matching bases. The CDR3 runs to 16 residues. V lost 4 bases and J 3 bases, leaving 16 bases between the germline ends. Germline CDR1 is SGHRS and CDR2 is YFSETQ. This CDR3 reads CASSPARDTPNEKLFF. CDR3 sequence (DNA): TGCGCCAGCAGCCCGGCCCGGGACACACCTAATGAAAAACTGTTTTTT. Using reference TRBV5-1 and TRBJ1-4 for the parts outside the CDR3, the full variable domain is KAGVTQTPRYLIKTRGQQVTLSCSPISGHRSVSWYQQTPGQGLQFLFEYFSETQRNKGNFPGRFSGRQFSNSRSEMNVSTLELGDSALYLCASSPARDTPNEKLFFGSGTQLSVL.